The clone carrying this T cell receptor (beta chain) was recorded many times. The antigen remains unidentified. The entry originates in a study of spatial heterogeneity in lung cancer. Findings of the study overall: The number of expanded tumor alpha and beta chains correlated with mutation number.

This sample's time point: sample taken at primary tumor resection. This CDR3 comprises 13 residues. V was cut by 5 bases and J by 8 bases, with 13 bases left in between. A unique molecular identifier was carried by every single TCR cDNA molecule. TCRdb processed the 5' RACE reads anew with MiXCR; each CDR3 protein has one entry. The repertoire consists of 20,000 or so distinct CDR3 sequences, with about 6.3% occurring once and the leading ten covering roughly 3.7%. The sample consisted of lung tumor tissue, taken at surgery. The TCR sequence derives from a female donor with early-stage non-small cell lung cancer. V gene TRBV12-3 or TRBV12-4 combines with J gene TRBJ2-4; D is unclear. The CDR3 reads CASSARGYDIQYF. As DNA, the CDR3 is TGTGCCAGCAGTGCCCGTGGATACGACATTCAGTACTTC.